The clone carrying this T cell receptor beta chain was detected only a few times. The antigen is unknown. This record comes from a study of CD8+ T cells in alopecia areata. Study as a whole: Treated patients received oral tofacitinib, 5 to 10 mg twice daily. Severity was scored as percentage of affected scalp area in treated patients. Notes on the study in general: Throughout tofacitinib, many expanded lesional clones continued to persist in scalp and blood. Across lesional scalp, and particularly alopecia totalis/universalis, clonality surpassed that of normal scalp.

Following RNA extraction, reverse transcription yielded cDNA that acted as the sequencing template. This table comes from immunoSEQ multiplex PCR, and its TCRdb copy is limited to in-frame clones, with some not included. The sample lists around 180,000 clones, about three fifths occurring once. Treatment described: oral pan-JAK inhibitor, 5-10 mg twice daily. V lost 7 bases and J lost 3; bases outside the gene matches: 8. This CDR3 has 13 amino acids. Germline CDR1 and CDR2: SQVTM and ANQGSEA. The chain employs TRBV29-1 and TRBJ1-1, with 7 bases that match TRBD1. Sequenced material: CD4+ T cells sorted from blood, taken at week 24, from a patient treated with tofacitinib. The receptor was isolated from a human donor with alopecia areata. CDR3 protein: CSANRGGDTEAFF. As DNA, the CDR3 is TGCAGCGCCAACAGGGGAGGGGACACTGAAGCTTTCTTT.